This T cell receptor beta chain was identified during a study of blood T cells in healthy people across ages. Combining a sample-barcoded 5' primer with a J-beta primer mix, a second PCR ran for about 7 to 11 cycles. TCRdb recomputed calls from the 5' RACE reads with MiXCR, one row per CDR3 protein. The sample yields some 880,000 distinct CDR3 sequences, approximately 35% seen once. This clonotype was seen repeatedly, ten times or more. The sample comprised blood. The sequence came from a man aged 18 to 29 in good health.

CDR3 bases: TGCAGTGCTAGAGGGACTAGCCGCAGCTCCTACAATGAGCAGTTCTTC. It is translated as CSARGTSRSSYNEQFF. The gene calls are TRBV20-1 and TRBJ2-1; TRBD2 aligns across 8 bases. The V segment lost 1 base and the J segment 0 bases; nucleotides outside the gene matches: 5. CDR1 is DFQATT, CDR2 SNEGSKA, per germline (reference sequence). The CDR3 spans 16 residues.